This TCR beta chain originates from a study of regulatory T cells in long-lasting Graves disease. Study-wide results and caveats: Persistent Graves' disease cases displayed lower TCR diversity than newly diagnosed ones. More public clonotypes were shared by persistent patients (about 2,700) than by new patients (roughly 970). Thyroid tissue went unexamined; only peripheral blood was analyzed.

iRepertoire HTBI primers and Arm-PCR of CDR3 regions built TCR beta libraries. TCRdb redid the calling of the multiplex PCR reads with MiXCR, one entry per CDR3 protein. Here the sample spans under 500,000 distinct CDR3 sequences, less than 25% being singletons. This clonotype has more than one count but fewer than ten. What it binds is not known. The CDR3 has 13 residues. Per the germline V gene, CDR1 is MNHNS and CDR2 is SASEGT. Trimming took off 5 bases at V and 11 bases at J, with 16 bases between the two ends. Specified time point: persistent/refractory GD, antithyroid drugs over 5 years with positive TRAb. Researchers made the TCR library from RNA that was extracted from PBMCs. A peripheral blood sample, around 8.5 milliliters in volume, was drawn into EDTA tubes.

This rearrangement joins TRBV6-1 to TRBJ2-4; D is perhaps TRBD1 or TRBD2 (7 bases each). The sequencing here drew on peripheral blood mononuclear cells (PBMCs), taken when the disease was refractory, from a patient treated with antithyroid drugs. This sequence was found in a female donor with Graves disease. CDR3 protein: CASSTPGGQLQYF. The CDR3 DNA follows: TGTGCCAGCAGTACCCCGGGGGGACAGCTTCAGTACTTC.